These 26 T cell receptor beta chains share one sample of origin, sequenced in a study of cytotoxic CD8 clonotypes in ibrutinib-treated CLL. Libraries were prepared by immunoSEQ multiplex PCR; TCRdb keeps only in-frame clonotypes and omits some of them. This table has about 160,000 clones, approximately 80% appearing once. Sequenced here: PBMCs, sampled after 12 months of ibrutinib treatment. Receptors originate from a human donor with chronic lymphocytic leukemia.

The CDR3, as DNA: TGTGCCAGCAGTCTAGACAGGGGGGACACTGAAGCTTTCTTT. This codes for CASSLDRGDTEAFF. The chain couples TRBV2 to TRBJ1-1, with 9 bases identical to TRBD1. V was clipped by 5 bases and J by 3 bases; unmatched bases: 4. Looked up from germline, CDR1 is SNHLY and CDR2 is FYNNEI. The CDR3 is 14 residues long.

The genes are TRBV5-6 and TRBJ2-5, with D unclear. Trimming took off 1 base at V and 1 base at J, with 11 bases between the two ends. The CDR3 has 15 residues. Germline lookup yields CDR1 SGHDT and CDR2 YYEEEE. The CDR3, as DNA: TGTGCCAGCAGCTTGTGGTCCGGTTTCCAAGAGACCCAGTACTTC. Translating gives CASSLWSGFQETQYF.

This clone was found a few times. The gene calls are TRBV20-1 and TRBJ2-7; D gene unclear. Germline loops: CDR1 DFQATT, CDR2 SNEGSKA (reference sequence). Trimming cost V 6 bases and J 5 bases, with 8 bases left between them. The CDR3 sequence is 10 residues long. The CDR3 nucleotides are TGCAGTGCAATCTACCACGAGCAGTACTTC. Protein product: CSAIYHEQYF.

The rearrangement links TRBV7-8 to TRBJ2-5, with D unclear. The V gene's germline CDR1 is SGHVS and CDR2 FQNEAQ. The CDR3 consists of 11 residues. The V gene lost 6 bases and the J gene lost 10 bases, with 12 bases spanning the gap. The CDR3 sequence is CASRKDHDQYF. For the CDR3, the DNA is TGTGCCAGCAGAAAGGATCATGACCAGTACTTC.

This sequence joins TRBV28 and TRBJ2-1; 9 bases fit TRBD2. Trimming removed 6 bases from V and 0 bases from J; junction bases left unmatched: 3. CDR1 and CDR2 from the germline V gene are MDHEN and SYDVKM. CDR3 length equals 15 residues. CDR3 residues: CASRASGNSYNEQFF. In nucleotides, the CDR3 is TGTGCCAGCAGAGCTAGCGGGAACTCCTACAATGAGCAGTTCTTC.

V is TRBV6-5 and J is TRBJ2-7; 7 nucleotides agree with TRBD2. V trimming: 6 bases; J trimming: 2 bases; junction bases outside the gene matches: 7. From germline, CDR1 is MNHEY and CDR2 SVGAGI. This CDR3 is built from 14 residues. The CDR3 loop reads CASRSGTTAYEQYF. The CDR3 nucleotides are TGTGCCAGCAGATCCGGGACTACGGCCTACGAGCAGTACTTC.

The genes are TRBV21-1 and TRBJ1-5. TRBV21-1 is flagged as a pseudogene. The CDR3 totals 15 residues. The CDR3 DNA reads as TGTGCCAGCAGTACCCTCGGATTCCGCAATCAGCCCCAGCATTTT. Residues: CASSTLGFRNQPQHF.

A word on this clone: One end of the junction does not line up with germline, which may come from a read error. The same CDR3 can be traced to other DNA sequences in this sample. This rearrangement joins TRBV28 to TRBJ2-6; 7 nucleotides match TRBD1. Germline CDR1 and CDR2: MDHEN and SYDVKM. The length of the CDR3 is 16 residues. The CDR3 nucleotides read TGCGCCAGCAGTCAGGACAGGCGCTCTGGGGCCAACGTCCTGACTTTC. Translation: CASSQDRRSGANVLTF.

This sequence joins TRBV6-5 and TRBJ1-1, with 7 bases fitting TRBD1. V dropped 6 bases and J dropped 4; count of bases not matched to a gene: 11. The length of the CDR3 is 15 residues. Per germline, CDR1 MNHEY and CDR2 SVGAGI. DNA of the CDR3: TGTGCCAGCAGGCCCTTAGGGACAGATGGCACTGAAGCTTTCTTT. It yields the protein CASRPLGTDGTEAFF.

This clone has a handful of counts. The V gene is TRBV11-2, the J gene TRBJ2-7; 9 bases agree with TRBD1. The CDR3 has 14 amino acids. After removal of 2 bases from V and 10 bases from J, the junction contained 9 bases not matched to a gene. Germline V gene sequence: CDR1 SGHAT, CDR2 FQNNGV. The CDR3 coding sequence is TGTGCCAGCAGCTTAATCGACAGGGGGTCCCAACAGTACTTC. This codes for CASSLIDRGSQQYF.

The chain uses TRBV7-9 and TRBJ2-6, with D possibly being TRBD1 (6 bases). V was clipped by 1 base and J by 2 bases, with 12 bases between them. The CDR3 extends over 17 amino acids. The germline CDR1 and CDR2 sequences are SEHNR and FQNEAQ (reference sequence). For the CDR3, the DNA is TGTGCCAGCAGCTTAGGGGGGCGGGTTGCTGGGGCCAACGTCCTGACTTTC. Its translation is CASSLGGRVAGANVLTF. Complete variable domain (other parts from reference TRBV7-9 and TRBJ2-6): DTGVSQNPRHKITKRGQNVTFRCDPISEHNRLYWYRQTLGQGPEFLTYFQNEAQLEKSRLLSDRFSAERPKGSFSTLEIQRTEQGDSAMYLCASSLGGRVAGANVLTFGAGSRLTVL.

The genes are TRBV7-9 and TRBJ2-7; TRBD1 matches at 10 bases. Germline loops: CDR1 SEHNR, CDR2 FQNEAQ (reference sequence). The CDR3 totals 15 residues. V lost 3 bases and J lost 1; bases outside the gene matches: 3. As DNA, the CDR3 is TGTGCCAGCAGCTTGGGGACAGGGGTATCCTACGAGCAGTACTTC. Translation gives CASSLGTGVSYEQYF.

The V gene is TRBV28, the J gene TRBJ2-7, with D possibly matching TRBD2 (5 bases). Trimming cost V 6 bases and J 6 bases, with 18 bases left between them. Looked up from germline, CDR1 is MDHEN and CDR2 is SYDVKM. The CDR3 consists of 14 residues. The CDR3 here is CASRETILFGEQYF. The CDR3 DNA is TGTGCCAGCAGGGAGACTATTCTTTTTGGCGAGCAGTACTTC.

V gene TRBV19 combines with J gene TRBJ1-1; D is undetermined. The CDR3 is 13 residues long. Germline V gene data show CDR1 as LNHDA and CDR2 as SQIVND (reference sequence). The V end was cut by 9 bases, the J end by 0 bases, with 11 bases between. CDR3 region: CASRLLMNTEAFF. The CDR3 nucleotides read TGTGCCAGCCGGCTACTGATGAACACTGAAGCTTTCTTT.

V and J are TRBV18 and TRBJ2-7; 8 bases agree with TRBD1. Germline V gene data show CDR1 as KGHSH and CDR2 as LQKENI. Trimming at V came to 6 bases and at J to 5 bases, leaving 9 bases not matched to a gene. This CDR3 region has 14 residues. CDR3: CASSLRLDRDEQYF. The CDR3 coding sequence is TGTGCCAGCTCCCTCCGACTGGACAGGGACGAGCAGTACTTC.

The chain joins TRBV18 to TRBJ2-3; a weak D match, TRBD1 (6 bases). V dropped 1 base and J dropped 7 bases, with 24 bases sitting between them. From germline, CDR1 is KGHSH and CDR2 LQKENI. This CDR3 has 18 amino acids. Here the CDR3 reads CASSPLVGDIPSKNTQYF. Here the CDR3 DNA reads TGTGCCAGCTCACCACTAGTCGGGGACATACCTTCGAAAAATACGCAGTATTTT. The full variable domain, completed using reference TRBV18 and TRBJ2-3, is NAGVMQNPRHLVRRRGQEARLRCSPMKGHSHVYWYRQLPEEGLKFMVYLQKENIIDESGMPKERFSAEFPKEGPSILRIQQVVRGDSAAYFCASSPLVGDIPSKNTQYFGPGTRLTVL.

This clone has a handful of counts. The rearrangement links TRBV7-3 to TRBJ2-2, with D unclear. Germline CDR1 is SGHTA and CDR2 is FQGTGA. CDR3 length: 16 amino acids. V was clipped by 5 bases and J by 4 bases, with 17 bases between them. CDR3 sequence reads: CASSPNRDRRTGELFF. The CDR3 DNA follows: TGTGCCAGCAGCCCAAACAGAGATCGGCGCACCGGGGAGCTGTTTTTT.

CDR3 sequence (DNA): TGTGCCAGCTCCACCTCCGACAACACCGGGGAGCTGTTTTTT. It is translated as CASSTSDNTGELFF. The V gene is TRBV18, the J gene TRBJ2-2; no firm D call. The CDR3 has 14 amino acids. V shed 6 bases and J shed 2 bases, with 10 bases lying between them. Germline assignment: CDR1 KGHSH and CDR2 LQKENI.

V and J are TRBV2 and TRBJ2-7; TRBD1 aligns across 8 bases. The germline gives CDR1 SNHLY, CDR2 FYNNEI. The ends lost 5 bases at V and 2 bases at J; junction bases unmatched: 8. This CDR3 has 15 amino acids. The CDR3 sequence: CASSPQGAGTYEQYF. CDR3 bases: TGTGCCAGCAGTCCCCAGGGGGCAGGGACCTACGAGCAGTACTTC.

The genes are TRBV19 and TRBJ1-2; D unresolved. Germline CDR1 LNHDA, CDR2 SQIVND (reference sequence). V was pared by 4 bases and J by 4 bases, with 10 bases between. This CDR3 is built from 13 residues. The CDR3 coding sequence is TGTGCCAGTAGTACCGTGGGTCTCTATGGCTACACCTTC. Its protein product is CASSTVGLYGYTF.

This clone occurred a few times. The CDR3 loop is CASSLGLDRLNTEAFF. CDR3 nucleotide sequence: TGCGCCAGCAGCTTGGGTCTTGACAGATTGAACACTGAAGCTTTCTTT. The chain recombines TRBV5-1 with TRBJ1-1; perhaps TRBD1 as D (5 bases). CDR1 and CDR2 (germline): SGHRS, YFSETQ. The CDR3 extends over 16 amino acids. V lost 0 bases, J lost 0 bases, and 12 bases lay in between.

The rearrangement uses TRBV19 and TRBJ2-5; 7 bases agree with TRBD1. This CDR3 spans 14 amino acids. Trimming took 9 bases from V and 5 from J; bases not matched to a gene: 12. Germline lookup yields CDR1 LNHDA and CDR2 SQIVND (reference sequence). The CDR3 is CASRHRDRGETQYF. For the CDR3, the DNA is TGTGCCAGCCGACACCGGGACAGAGGGGAGACCCAGTACTTC.

This rearrangement joins TRBV7-2 to TRBJ2-2; perhaps TRBD1 as D (6 bases). Germline CDR1 reads SGHTA; CDR2 reads FQGNSA. The V gene lost 2 bases and the J gene lost 5 bases, with 15 bases spanning the gap. The CDR3 sequence is 16 residues long. CDR3 in amino acids: CASSLIYGTPTGELFF. The CDR3 DNA is TGTGCCAGCAGCTTAATTTATGGGACACCAACCGGGGAGCTGTTTTTT.

The rearrangement joins TRBV14 to TRBJ1-2, with 12 bases aligning to TRBD1. V trimming: 7 bases; J trimming: 12 bases; junction bases outside the gene matches: 12. In germline, CDR1 is SGHDN, CDR2 FVKESK. This CDR3 is built from 14 residues. Here the CDR3 reads CASNPGTGGVNDTF. The CDR3, as DNA: TGTGCCAGCAATCCCGGGACAGGGGGCGTGAACGACACCTTC.

The CDR3 nucleotides are TGTGCCAGCAGCTTAGAGACAGGGGTTGGTGAAAAACTGTTTTTT. As protein: CASSLETGVGEKLFF. This rearrangement joins TRBV7-9 to TRBJ1-4; 8 positions agree with TRBD1. Germline trimming cut 1 base from V and 7 bases from J; bases unmatched to any gene: 5. Germline-derived CDR1 and CDR2 are SEHNR and FQNEAQ (reference sequence). The CDR3 contains 15 residues.

The genes are TRBV6-1 and TRBJ2-6; D perhaps matches TRBD2 (5 bases). Trimming stripped 3 bases from V and 0 bases from J, with 12 bases between. The germline CDR1 and CDR2 sequences are MNHNS and SASEGT. This CDR3 is 17 amino acids long. The CDR3 region is CASSEEAPFSGANVLTF. For the CDR3, the DNA is TGTGCCAGCAGTGAGGAGGCTCCGTTCTCTGGGGCCAACGTCCTGACTTTC.